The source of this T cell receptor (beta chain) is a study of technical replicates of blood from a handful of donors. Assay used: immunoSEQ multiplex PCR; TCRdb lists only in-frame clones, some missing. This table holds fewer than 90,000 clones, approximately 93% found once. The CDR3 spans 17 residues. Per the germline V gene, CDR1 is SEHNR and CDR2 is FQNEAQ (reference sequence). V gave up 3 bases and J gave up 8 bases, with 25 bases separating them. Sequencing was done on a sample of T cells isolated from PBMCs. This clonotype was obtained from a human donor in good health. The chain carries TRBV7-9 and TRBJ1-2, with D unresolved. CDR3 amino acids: CASSLVYQTVRRGGYTF. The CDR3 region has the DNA TGTGCCAGCAGCTTGGTCTACCAAACAGTCCGGCGTGGCGGCTACACCTTC.